This TCR beta chain was profiled in a study of regulatory T cells in long-lasting Graves disease. Findings and limits, study-wide: Newly diagnosed patients had higher TCR diversity than persistent Graves' patients did.

With iRepertoire HTBI primers and Arm-PCR of CDR3 regions, TCR beta libraries were built. TCRdb re-called the multiplex PCR reads through MiXCR, storing one row per CDR3 protein. The table shows approximately 470,000 distinct CDR3 sequences, with 15% to 20% occurring only once. V was pared by 1 base and J by 8 bases, with 4 bases between. Germline CDR1 and CDR2: KGHDR and SFDVKD. This CDR3 is built from 12 residues. A note on this clonotype: Antigen: not known.

Time point indicated: newly diagnosed GD, antithyroid drugs for less than 3 months. With RNA extracted from PBMCs as input, the TCR library was made. The same sample was also used in a study of T cells in Graves' hyperthyroidism and ophthalmopathy. That investigation notes: The study used the HTBI primer set for a first-round RT-PCR of the TCR CDR3.

The J gene is TRBJ2-2, the V gene TRBV24-1; D gene ambiguous. This specimen consisted of peripheral blood mononuclear cells (PBMCs), obtained at new diagnosis, from a patient treated with antithyroid drugs. This receptor was identified in a man aged 40-49 years with Graves disease. The CDR3 sequence is CATSDFPGELFF. The CDR3 DNA follows: TGTGCCACCAGTGATTTTCCGGGGGAGCTGTTTTTT.